The sequence of this TCR beta chain was determined in a study of tumor-infiltrating lymphocytes in primary liver carcinoma. In the study overall: These were node-negative, non-metastatic T1-T3 tumors of about 4.2 to 11 cm.

Total RNA (roughly 530 ng) served as template for TCR beta cDNA synthesis primed by a constant-region primer. Amplification in three nested multiplex PCR rounds with slightly modified ARM-PCR gave rise to TCR beta libraries. The study ran its first two PCR rounds for roughly 9 cycles each, using TRBV1-TRBV30 forward primers and a C-beta reverse primer. TCRdb re-analysed the multiplex PCR reads in MiXCR, keeping a single row per CDR3 protein. The sample shows around 81,000 distinct CDR3 sequences, roughly two thirds of them seen only once. Without any cell sorting, roughly 18-34 mg of bulk tissue yielded co-extracted RNA and DNA. The patients lived with chronic HBV infection and had not yet received any treatment. Germline CDR1 is MDHEN and CDR2 is SYDVKM. Trimming pared 1 base from V and 6 bases from J, leaving 12 bases between. The CDR3 is 14 amino acids.

This clonotype originated in a woman between 55 and 75 years old with primary liver carcinoma and hepatitis B virus infection. Material: liver tumor tissue from sampling region 4. Subset noted: tumor region T4, right-lateral pole. The J gene is TRBJ1-2, the V gene TRBV28; the D is unclear. Here the CDR3 DNA reads TGTGCCAGCAGTTTATCTGTCTACGGGAATGGCTACACCTTC. Protein: CASSLSVYGNGYTF.